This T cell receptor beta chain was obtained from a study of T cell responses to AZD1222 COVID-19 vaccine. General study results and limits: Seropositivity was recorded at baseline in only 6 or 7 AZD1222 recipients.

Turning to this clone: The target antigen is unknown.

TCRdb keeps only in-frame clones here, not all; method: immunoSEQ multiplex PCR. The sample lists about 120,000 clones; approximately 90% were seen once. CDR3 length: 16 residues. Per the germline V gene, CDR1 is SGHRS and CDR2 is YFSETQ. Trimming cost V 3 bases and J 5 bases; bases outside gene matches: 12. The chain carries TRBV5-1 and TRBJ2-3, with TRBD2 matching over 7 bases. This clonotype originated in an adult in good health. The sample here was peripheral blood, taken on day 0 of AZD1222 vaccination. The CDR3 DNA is TGCGCCAGCAGCTCCGGGACTAAACTGGAGCAAGATACGCAGTATTTT. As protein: CASSSGTKLEQDTQYF.